A single sample is the source of the 7 T cell receptor beta chains below, sequenced in a study of beta chain features in type 1 diabetes. General observations from the study: TCRB CDR3s from Type 1 diabetes patients were moderately but significantly shorter in all four CD4+ subsets.

Sequencing targeted expressed TCRB transcripts, as all isolated RNA had been reverse transcribed. TCRdb's table, derived via immunoSEQ multiplex PCR, lists solely in-frame clones and lacks some. The sample gives about 45,000 clones, over 60% of which show up once; approximately 2.3% is in the top ten. These receptors lack a known antigen. Sequencing was done on a sample of Tregs from blood. These receptors were collected from a woman between 18 and 29 years old with type 1 diabetes.

This chain uses TRBV5-5 with TRBJ2-5, with 9 positions matching TRBD1. Germline CDR1 and CDR2: SGHKS and YYEKEE (reference sequence). Trimming at V came to 9 bases and at J to 5 bases, leaving 11 bases not matched to a gene. The CDR3 contains 14 residues. In nucleotides, the CDR3 is TGTGCCACTACCAACAGGGGGCGCGGGGAGACCCAGTACTTC. Its translation: CATTNRGRGETQYF.

This clone was recorded a few times. The J gene is TRBJ2-3, the V gene TRBV7-2, with 13 bases matching TRBD2. Germline CDR1 reads SGHTA; CDR2 reads FQGNSA. V lost 5 bases and J lost 3; bases outside the gene matches: 8. The CDR3 consists of 17 residues. The CDR3 sequence is CASSVGLAGARTDTQYF. CDR3 nucleotide sequence: TGTGCCAGCAGCGTAGGACTAGCGGGGGCGCGAACAGATACGCAGTATTTT.

The sample holds one count of this clone. The CDR3 DNA follows: TGTGCCAGCAGTTCGGGACAGCTTAGACGGAGCGAGCAGTACTTC. Protein product: CASSSGQLRRSEQYF. The chain has TRBV6-5 and TRBJ2-7, with 7 nucleotides matching TRBD1. V gave up 4 bases and J gave up 6 bases; unmatched junction bases: 12. The length of the CDR3 is 15 residues. Germline V lookup: CDR1 MNHEY, CDR2 SVGAGI.

The chain is built from TRBV27 and TRBJ1-2, with 7 bases identical to TRBD1. Looked up from germline, CDR1 is MNHEY and CDR2 is SMNVEV (reference sequence). V lost 5 bases to trimming and J lost 0 bases; unmatched junction nucleotides: 6. The CDR3 runs to 15 residues. This CDR3 reads CASSRSGTANYGYTF. In DNA, the CDR3 is TGTGCCAGCAGTCGGTCAGGGACAGCTAACTATGGCTACACCTTC.

J is TRBJ1-4 and V is TRBV29-1, with a weak D call TRBD1 (5 bases). Germline values: CDR1 SQVTM, CDR2 ANQGSEA. CDR3 length: 13 residues. Trimming took 7 bases from V and 3 from J, leaving 12 bases between them. The CDR3 sequence: CSAGGVSNEKLFF. The CDR3 DNA follows: TGCAGCGCTGGAGGGGTGTCTAATGAAAAACTGTTTTTT.

This clone was recorded only once. The chain recombines TRBV28 with TRBJ2-1; TRBD2 is a possible D gene (6 bases). The germline V gene encodes CDR1 MDHEN and CDR2 SYDVKM. The CDR3 runs 13 residues. V was cut by 6 bases and J by 15 bases, with 21 bases left in between. CDR3 residues: CASRQAGLSGRFF. The CDR3, as DNA: TGTGCCAGCAGGCAGGCGGGACTCTCTGGGCGGTTCTTC.

This clone was picked up a small number of times. V gene TRBV5-4 combines with J gene TRBJ1-6; the match to TRBD1 covers 7 bases. Germline V lookup: CDR1 SGHNT, CDR2 YYREEE (reference sequence). The CDR3 is 14 residues long. The junction had 3 bases not matched to a gene; V was cut back by 4 bases and J by 5 bases. The CDR3 DNA reads as TGTGCCAGCAGCACCGGACAGGATAATTCACCCCTCCACTTT. The encoded protein is CASSTGQDNSPLHF.